These 31 T cell receptor beta chains were all obtained from the same sample, sequenced in a study of blood T cell repertoires in COVID-19. This table comes from immunoSEQ multiplex PCR, and its TCRdb copy is limited to in-frame clones, with some not included. The repertoire holds hundreds of thousands of clones, 85% seen once, with roughly 3.9% in the top ten. The sequenced sample consisted of peripheral blood. The receptors stem from a woman aged 18-30 years with acute or convalescent COVID-19.

The chain combines TRBV9 with TRBJ1-1; weak D call: TRBD1 (6 bases). CDR1 SGDLS and CDR2 YYNGEE come from the germline V gene. Deletions cut 3 bases from V and 1 base from J, with 19 bases between. This CDR3 has 17 amino acids. Here the CDR3 reads CASSAPQGGGWNTEAFF. The CDR3 DNA reads TGTGCCAGCAGCGCCCCTCAGGGTGGGGGCTGGAACACTGAAGCTTTCTTT.

The rearrangement links TRBV19 to TRBJ1-4, with unresolved D. CDR1 is LNHDA and CDR2 is SQIVND in the germline V gene (reference sequence). V was pared by 7 bases and J by 4 bases, with 16 bases between. The CDR3 has 15 residues. CDR3 sequence (DNA): TGTGCCAGTACCCCCTTCAACAGCCATAATGAAAAACTGTTTTTT. Protein: CASTPFNSHNEKLFF.

This clone was seen more than once but under ten times. The chain combines TRBV5-1 with TRBJ2-3, with 9 positions matching TRBD2. Germline CDR1 and CDR2: SGHRS and YFSETQ. The CDR3 is 16 amino acids. V was clipped by 4 bases and J by 2 bases; unmatched bases: 8. The CDR3 region is CASSPGTSRYTDTQYF. In nucleotides, the CDR3 is TGCGCCAGCAGCCCTGGGACTAGCAGGTACACAGATACGCAGTATTTT.

The chain joins TRBV5-1 to TRBJ2-7, with a tentative D call TRBD2 (6 bases). The germline V gene encodes CDR1 SGHRS and CDR2 YFSETQ. The CDR3 consists of 17 residues. The ends were cut back, 0 bases at V and 1 base at J, with 17 bases in the middle. This CDR3 is CASSLVGGRAESYEQYF. CDR3 in DNA: TGCGCCAGCAGCTTGGTAGGAGGGCGGGCGGAATCCTACGAGCAGTACTTC.

The CDR3 DNA sequence: TGTGCCAGCAACACTTACAGGGTCCGCTACGAGCAGTACTTC. It translates to CASNTYRVRYEQYF. This chain joins TRBV2 and TRBJ2-7; tentatively, D is TRBD1 (6 bases). The CDR3 extends over 14 amino acids. Looked up from germline, CDR1 is SNHLY and CDR2 is FYNNEI. The V end was cut by 7 bases, the J end by 3 bases, with 16 bases between.

As regards this clone: The same CDR3 arises from other DNA sequences in this sample as well. This chain joins TRBV28 and TRBJ1-2; D is possibly TRBD1 (5 bases). The germline V gene has CDR1 MDHEN and CDR2 SYDVKM. This CDR3 spans 13 amino acids. V was clipped by 2 bases and J by 3 bases, with 7 bases between them. The CDR3 is CASSLGGDYGYTF. The CDR3 DNA reads TGTGCCAGCAGTTTAGGGGGGGACTATGGCTACACCTTC.

This clone appeared a single time. The J gene is TRBJ2-1, the V gene TRBV11-3; 7 bases are shared with TRBD2. Looked up from germline, CDR1 is SGHNT and CDR2 is YENEEA. CDR3 size: 16 residues. V lost 5 bases and J lost 4; bases outside the gene matches: 11. The CDR3 DNA reads as TGTGCCAGCAGCCCCGCCGGGGCTAGCGGTTACAATGAGCAGTTCTTC. Its protein product is CASSPAGASGYNEQFF.

This clone was counted a few times. The chain carries TRBV7-9 and TRBJ1-2; 9 bases map to TRBD1. This CDR3 has 17 amino acids. The ends lost 3 bases at V and 6 bases at J; junction bases unmatched: 14. Germline V gives CDR1 SEHNR, CDR2 FQNEAQ (reference sequence). CDR3 in amino acids: CASSFVGTGLIRDGYTF. DNA for the CDR3: TGTGCCAGCAGCTTCGTTGGGACAGGGTTGATTCGGGATGGCTACACCTTC.

The J gene is TRBJ2-7, the V gene TRBV28, with TRBD1 matching over 7 bases. CDR3 length: 15 amino acids. J was trimmed by 1 base and V by 6 bases; bases with no gene match: 9. Germline-derived CDR1 and CDR2 are MDHEN and SYDVKM. This CDR3 is CASSRGGESSYEQYF. CDR3 nucleotide sequence: TGTGCCAGCAGCCGAGGGGGCGAGAGTTCCTACGAGCAGTACTTC.

The chain is built from TRBV12-5 and TRBJ1-2; TRBD1 is a possible D gene (5 bases). The CDR3 is 13 amino acids. CDR1 and CDR2 from the germline V gene are LGHNT and FRNRAP. The V and J ends lost 2 bases and 8 bases respectively, with 12 bases between them. CDR3 sequence (DNA): TGTGCTAGTGGTTTGCCCCCACAGGACGGCTACACCTTC. The encoded protein is CASGLPPQDGYTF.

V gene TRBV5-1 combines with J gene TRBJ2-4, with D possibly being TRBD2 (7 bases). From germline, CDR1 is SGHRS and CDR2 YFSETQ. Trimming took off 4 bases at V and 0 bases at J, with 14 bases between the two ends. The CDR3 is 16 residues long. For the CDR3, the DNA is TGCGCCAGCAGCCAAGATGGGGGGGCAGCCAAAAACATTCAGTACTTC. Its translation is CASSQDGGAAKNIQYF.

The chain recombines TRBV23-1 with TRBJ1-6; the D gene is possibly TRBD1 (6 bases). TRBV23-1 is classed as an ORF, of uncertain function. The CDR3 is 17 residues long. The V and J ends lost 5 bases and 7 bases respectively, with 21 bases between them. The CDR3 loop reads CASSVTGRGARNSPLHF. In DNA, the CDR3 is TGCGCCAGCAGTGTGACGGGGCGGGGGGCGCGGAATTCACCCCTCCACTTT.

The V call is TRBV9, the J call TRBJ1-1; D unclear. V lost 0 bases and J lost 1, with 7 bases in between. Germline CDR1 reads SGDLS; CDR2 reads YYNGEE. CDR3 size: 14 residues. DNA of the CDR3: TGTGCCAGCAGCGTAGACGGGAGGAACACTGAAGCTTTCTTT. Encoded protein: CASSVDGRNTEAFF.

The chain carries TRBV3-1 (or the pseudogene TRBV3-2) and TRBJ1-3; TRBD1 matches at 8 bases. CDR1 LGHDT and CDR2 YNNKEL come from the germline V gene (reference sequence). The V segment lost 8 bases and the J segment 1 base; nucleotides outside the gene matches: 13. The CDR3 extends over 17 amino acids. CDR3 in amino acids: CASGYGQGPWSGNTIYF. In nucleotides, the CDR3 is TGTGCCAGCGGGTACGGACAGGGACCCTGGTCTGGAAACACCATATATTTT.

Regarding this clone: Distinct nucleotide sequences in the sample also encode this CDR3. The chain uses TRBV18 and TRBJ2-7; 11 bases match TRBD1. The CDR3 is 15 amino acids. The V and J ends lost 3 bases and 2 bases, in that order; junction bases with no gene match: 3. Germline CDR1 and CDR2: KGHSH and LQKENI. CDR3 amino acids: CASSPPGQGAYEQYF. The CDR3 nucleotides read TGTGCCAGCTCACCCCCGGGACAGGGGGCCTACGAGCAGTACTTC.

The chain joins TRBV28 to TRBJ1-4; 8 nucleotides match TRBD1. Trimming took 9 bases from V and 3 from J; bases not matched to a gene: 9. Germline CDR1 and CDR2: MDHEN and SYDVKM. This CDR3 has 15 amino acids. For the CDR3, the DNA is TGTGCCAGTCAAAACAGGGGGGCGGCTAATGAAAAACTGTTTTTT. This sequence encodes CASQNRGAANEKLFF.

V gene TRBV19 combines with J gene TRBJ1-3, with 7 positions matching TRBD1. Unmatched junction bases numbered 14, after V lost 5 bases and J lost 4 bases. Germline values: CDR1 LNHDA, CDR2 SQIVND (reference sequence). The CDR3 consists of 17 residues. The CDR3 loop is CASSPHNQDRRGNTIYF. CDR3 bases: TGTGCCAGTAGTCCCCACAACCAGGACAGGAGGGGAAACACCATATATTTT.

This sequence joins TRBV6-6 and TRBJ2-3; 11 nucleotides line up with TRBD2. Trimming took 6 bases from V and 1 from J; bases not matched to a gene: 6. This CDR3 comprises 16 residues. CDR1 MNHNY and CDR2 SVGAGI come from the germline V gene (reference sequence). CDR3 in amino acids: CASRGLSGGGTDTQYF. The DNA of the CDR3 is TGTGCCAGCAGGGGACTTAGCGGGGGGGGCACAGATACGCAGTATTTT.

This chain joins TRBV25-1 and TRBJ1-2; D remains ambiguous. In germline, CDR1 is MGHDK, CDR2 SYGVNS. CDR3 size: 13 residues. The germline V and J ends were trimmed by 6 bases and 0 bases, with 8 bases remaining between them. CDR3 region: CASRATANYGYTF. DNA of the CDR3: TGTGCCAGCAGGGCCACAGCTAACTATGGCTACACCTTC.

The gene calls are TRBV18 and TRBJ1-2, with D tentatively TRBD1 (5 bases). V lost 0 bases, J lost 4 bases, and 12 bases lay in between. The CDR3 sequence is 15 residues long. The germline gives CDR1 KGHSH, CDR2 LQKENI. CDR3 region: CASSPPGRESYGYTF. The CDR3 DNA reads as TGTGCCAGCTCACCACCGGGCAGGGAAAGCTATGGCTACACCTTC.

This chain connects TRBV7-6 to TRBJ2-1; 12 bases fit TRBD1. The CDR3 sequence is 16 residues long. CDR1 is SGHVS and CDR2 is FNYEAQ in the germline V gene. The J segment lost 7 bases and the V segment lost 4 bases, leaving 8 bases of the junction unmatched. The CDR3 region is CASSSYRDRGRNEQFF. The CDR3 DNA is TGTGCCAGCAGCTCCTACCGGGACAGGGGGCGGAATGAGCAGTTCTTC.

This chain joins TRBV28 and TRBJ1-2, with 9 nucleotides matching TRBD1. CDR3 length: 15 amino acids. V lost 5 bases and J lost 9; bases outside the gene matches: 13. Germline loops: CDR1 MDHEN, CDR2 SYDVKM. The CDR3 loop is CASSQTGTGRSRYTF. Here the CDR3 DNA reads TGTGCCAGCAGTCAAACCGGGACAGGGCGTTCGCGCTACACCTTC.

This clone appeared a single time. V is TRBV5-1 and J is TRBJ2-3, with 7 bases identical to TRBD1. V lost 3 bases, J lost 2 bases, and 6 bases stayed unmatched. The CDR3 sequence is 15 residues long. Germline CDR1 and CDR2: SGHRS and YFSETQ. The CDR3 DNA sequence: TGCGCCAGCAGCTCCCGACAGGGACCCACAGATACGCAGTATTTT. This codes for CASSSRQGPTDTQYF. Looking up the rest from reference TRBV5-1 and TRBJ2-3 gives the full variable domain: KAGVTQTPRYLIKTRGQQVTLSCSPISGHRSVSWYQQTPGQGLQFLFEYFSETQRNKGNFPGRFSGRQFSNSRSEMNVSTLELGDSALYLCASSSRQGPTDTQYFGPGTRLTVL.

This chain uses TRBV5-4 with TRBJ2-5, with TRBD1 matching over 8 bases. V was clipped by 4 bases and J by 3 bases; unmatched bases: 5. This CDR3 has 14 residues. From germline, CDR1 is SGHNT and CDR2 YYREEE (reference sequence). This chain's CDR3 is CASSPRTGKETQYF. CDR3 coding DNA: TGTGCCAGCAGCCCGAGGACAGGGAAAGAGACCCAGTACTTC.

The chain combines TRBV7-8 with TRBJ2-1; TRBD1 matches at 8 bases. In germline, CDR1 is SGHVS, CDR2 FQNEAQ. CDR3 length: 17 amino acids. The J segment lost 1 base and the V segment lost 2 bases, leaving 7 bases of the junction unmatched. The CDR3 region is CASSLRTGTPSYNEQFF. CDR3 bases: TGTGCCAGCAGCTTAAGGACAGGGACTCCTTCCTACAATGAGCAGTTCTTC.

In nucleotides, the CDR3 is TGCGCCAGCAGCCCCCAAATATCGGCGGGAGAACGCGAGCAGTACTTC. This translates into CASSPQISAGEREQYF. V gene TRBV5-1 combines with J gene TRBJ2-7; 7 positions match TRBD2. The V and J ends lost 4 bases and 6 bases, in that order; junction bases with no gene match: 16. The CDR3 covers 16 residues. In germline, CDR1 is SGHRS, CDR2 YFSETQ.

This chain uses TRBV27 with TRBJ2-1, with a weak D call TRBD2 (6 bases). This CDR3 is 13 amino acids long. Trimming cost V 3 bases and J 8 bases, with 11 bases left between them. Germline CDR1 and CDR2: MNHEY and SMNVEV (reference sequence). As DNA, the CDR3 is TGTGCCAGCAGTTTTGTACCGGGAGATGAGCAGTTCTTC. This sequence encodes CASSFVPGDEQFF.

V usage is TRBV4-1 and J usage is TRBJ1-3; D gene unclear. From germline, CDR1 is MGHRA and CDR2 YSYEKL. This CDR3 has 12 residues. Trimming left V 2 bases short and J 8 bases short, with 7 bases between. DNA for the CDR3: TGCGCCAGCAGCCAAATGAGGTACACCATATATTTT. Residues: CASSQMRYTIYF.

V and J are TRBV4-2 and TRBJ2-3; 8 nucleotides line up with TRBD2. The ends lost 1 base at V and 2 bases at J; junction bases unmatched: 8. From germline, CDR1 is LGHNA and CDR2 YNFKEQ. This CDR3 is 17 amino acids long. The CDR3 here is CASSQGTSGLPTDTQYF. As DNA, the CDR3 is TGTGCCAGCAGCCAAGGAACTAGCGGACTGCCCACAGATACGCAGTATTTT.

The chain carries TRBV4-1 and TRBJ1-2; weak D call: TRBD1 (6 bases). CDR3 length equals 14 residues. The germline gives CDR1 MGHRA, CDR2 YSYEKL. Trimming cost V 1 base and J 3 bases, with 9 bases left between them. CDR3 residues: CASSQGSGDYGYTF. The CDR3 DNA sequence: TGCGCCAGCAGCCAAGGGTCAGGGGACTATGGCTACACCTTC.

About this clone: Different DNA sequences within this sample yield the same CDR3. This chain uses TRBV7-9 with TRBJ1-1; unclear D gene. Germline CDR1 reads SEHNR; CDR2 reads FQNEAQ (reference sequence). Trimming left V 5 bases short and J 1 base short, with 8 bases between. The CDR3 covers 13 residues. The CDR3 DNA is TGTGCCAGCAGCCTACCAGGGAACACTGAAGCTTTCTTT. The encoded protein is CASSLPGNTEAFF.